The 27 T cell receptor beta chains given below trace back to one sample, sequenced in a study of read filtering for tumor transcriptome and immune sequencing. The library was built from about 370 ng RNA with molecular barcoded adaptors for alpha/delta and beta/gamma chains. Each CDR3 protein is one row after TCRdb ran MiXCR on the reads. This repertoire shows over 45,000 distinct CDR3 sequences, 20% found once; its top ten account for less than 45%. The sample comprised a population of CD138-negative cells sorted from bone marrow. The origin of the receptors is a donor at least 40 years old with multiple myeloma.

This clonotype was detected only a few times. The V gene is TRBV28, the J gene TRBJ2-1, with TRBD2 matching over 10 bases. The CDR3 spans 15 residues. The germline CDR1 and CDR2 sequences are MDHEN and SYDVKM. J gave up 5 bases and V 7 bases, and 8 bases lay outside the gene matches. This CDR3 is CASTDTSGTDNEQFF. The CDR3 DNA sequence: TGTGCCAGCACCGACACTAGCGGGACAGACAATGAGCAGTTCTTC. The variable domain in full, with the rest retrieved from reference TRBV28 and TRBJ2-1, is DVKVTQSSRYLVKRTGEKVFLECVQDMDHENMFWYRQDPGLGLRLIYFSYDVKMKEKGDIPEGYSVSREKKERFSLILESASTNQTSMYLCASTDTSGTDNEQFFGPGTRLTVL.

This clonotype is medium-sized by share. This CDR3 reads CASSDKFDTQYF. The CDR3 coding sequence is TGTGCCAGCAGCGACAAGTTTGATACGCAGTATTTT. The chain carries TRBV6-2 or TRBV6-3 and TRBJ2-3; no reliable D call. Trimming removed 6 bases from V and 6 bases from J, with 10 bases in between. The germline V gene encodes CDR1 MNHEY and CDR2 SVGEGT. The CDR3 spans 12 residues.

This clonotype was counted ten times or more. The V call is TRBV5-1, the J call TRBJ2-3, with 11 bases matching TRBD2. The V segment lost 1 base and the J segment 3 bases; nucleotides outside the gene matches: 4. CDR1 and CDR2 (germline): SGHRS, YFSETQ. The CDR3 is 16 amino acids. CDR3 DNA sequence: TGCGCCAGCAGCTTGATCAGACTAGCGGGAACAGATACGCAGTATTTT. Its protein is CASSLIRLAGTDTQYF.

A remark on this clonotype: One end of the junction does not line up with germline, which may come from a read error. The chain recombines TRBV7-9 with TRBJ2-1; D may be TRBD2 (6 bases). Per germline, CDR1 SEHNR and CDR2 FQNEAQ (reference sequence). The CDR3 loop spans 16 amino acids. The CDR3 DNA follows: TGTGCCGGCAGCTTACGGCCTAGAGGGACTTACAATGAGCAGTTCTTC. Protein sequence: CAGSLRPRGTYNEQFF.

There are many counts of this clonotype. The J gene is TRBJ1-6, the V gene TRBV7-9, with D hard to call. Germline V CDR1 and CDR2: SEHNR, FQNEAQ (reference sequence). The CDR3 contains 15 residues. V lost 5 bases, J lost 3 bases, and 11 bases lay in between. For the CDR3, the DNA is TGTGCCAGCAGCCCAGAGGACGACTATAATTCACCCCTCCACTTT. Translating it yields CASSPEDDYNSPLHF.

The chain links TRBV19 to TRBJ2-1; TRBD2 matches at 7 bases. J was trimmed by 1 base and V by 6 bases; bases with no gene match: 15. Germline-derived CDR1 and CDR2 are LNHDA and SQIVND (reference sequence). The CDR3 runs to 18 residues. The DNA of the CDR3 is TGTGCCAGTAGCGACCCTAGCGGATGGTCGGGTTCCTACAATGAGCAGTTCTTC. It is translated as CASSDPSGWSGSYNEQFF.

A remark on this clonotype: A much larger clone lies a single base off, so this may be a read error. This rearrangement joins TRBV7-2 to TRBJ2-1; no definite D call. This CDR3 has 13 amino acids. CDR1 and CDR2 (germline): SGHTA, FQGNSA. The CDR3, as DNA: TGTGCCAGCAGCCCCTCCCTCCACAATGATCAGTTCTTC. It encodes CASSPSLHNDQFF.

This clonotype has ten or more counts. This chain uses TRBV4-3 with TRBJ2-1; TRBD1 might be the D (6 bases). The germline V gene has CDR1 LGHNA and CDR2 YSLEER. CDR3 length: 17 residues. V was trimmed by 1 base and J by 7 bases, leaving 20 bases between them. CDR3 amino acids: CASSQGPSVTRGNEQFF. CDR3 DNA: TGCGCCAGCAGCCAAGGGCCGAGTGTTACTAGGGGGAATGAGCAGTTCTTC.

A note on this clonotype: As the CDR3 is not closed by the conserved phenylalanine or tryptophan, this likely results from a read error. This chain connects TRBV18 to TRBJ2-7, with D tentatively TRBD1 (6 bases). The CDR3 covers 15 residues. The germline V gene encodes CDR1 KGHSH and CDR2 LQKENI. In DNA form, the CDR3 reads TGCGCCAGCCAACCACCGGACAGCTCAACCTACGAGCAGTACTCC. Its translation is CASQPPDSSTYEQYS.

The rearrangement links TRBV11-2 to TRBJ2-2, with D unclear. V was pared by 5 bases and J by 1 base, with 17 bases between. This CDR3 contains 17 residues. In germline, CDR1 is SGHAT, CDR2 FQNNGV. CDR3 amino acids: CASSPNSWGWNTGELFF. In nucleotides, the CDR3 is TGTGCCAGCAGCCCTAACTCCTGGGGTTGGAACACCGGGGAGCTGTTTTTT.

About this clonotype: This could be a read error, since a much larger clone is one nucleotide away. The conserved phenylalanine or tryptophan normally closing the CDR3 is absent here, so this likely arose from a read error. This rearrangement joins TRBV4-3 to TRBJ2-7; 10 bases are shared with TRBD2. V was clipped by 3 bases and J by 2 bases; unmatched bases: 4. This CDR3 has 15 amino acids. Germline CDR1 LGHNA, CDR2 YSLEER. CDR3: CASSHPTSGTYEQYL. CDR3 sequence (DNA): TGCGCCAGCAGCCACCCCACTAGCGGGACCTACGAGCAGTACCTC.

The table lists this clonotype with a few counts. This could be a read error, since a much larger clone is one nucleotide away. The chain combines TRBV19 with TRBJ2-3; D gene ambiguous. The germline CDR1 and CDR2 sequences are LNHDA and SQIVND (reference sequence). Trimming cost V 1 base and J 1 base, with 12 bases left between them. The CDR3 sequence is 16 residues long. DNA for the CDR3: TGTGCCAGTAGTATAGCAGGCGTGCCTGGCACAGATACGCAGTATTTT. This gives the protein CASSIAGVPGTDTQYF.

This clonotype has ten or more counts. This chain uses TRBV19 with TRBJ2-1; D unresolved. The V gene's germline CDR1 is LNHDA and CDR2 SQIVND (reference sequence). V lost 5 bases to trimming and J lost 5 bases, with 13 bases between them. CDR3 size: 14 residues. CDR3 bases: TGTGCCAGTAGTTCCCTAGTGCTTGACAATGAGCAGTTCTTC. Its translation: CASSSLVLDNEQFF.

This chain joins TRBV20-1 and TRBJ1-5; 10 bases line up with TRBD1. Germline-derived CDR1 and CDR2 are DFQATT and SNEGSKA (reference sequence). The CDR3 has 18 amino acids. V lost 0 bases and J lost 0; bases outside the gene matches: 8. CDR3 residues: CSARDHDRGPYSNQPQHF. For the CDR3, the DNA is TGCAGTGCTAGAGATCACGACAGGGGGCCTTATAGCAATCAGCCCCAGCATTTT.

This clonotype was observed at least ten times. This chain connects TRBV5-4 to TRBJ2-3, with 13 bases identical to TRBD2. The CDR3 length is 16 residues. The V gene end was trimmed by 4 bases and the J gene end by 3 bases; junction bases not matched to a gene: 5. The germline V gene has CDR1 SGHNT and CDR2 YYREEE (reference sequence). The CDR3 region has the DNA TGTGCCAGCAGCCCCGGGACTAGCGGGAATACAGATACGCAGTATTTT. The encoded protein is CASSPGTSGNTDTQYF.

This clonotype was observed at least ten times. The gene calls are TRBV7-2 and TRBJ2-3; D is unclear. This CDR3 has 13 amino acids. Trimming shortened V by 4 bases and J by 1 base, and 6 bases separated the two germline ends. Germline loops: CDR1 SGHTA, CDR2 FQGNSA. CDR3 coding DNA: TGTGCCAGCAGCTCCCTTGGCACAGATACGCAGTATTTT. Its protein product is CASSSLGTDTQYF.

This clonotype was seen at least ten times. The chain is built from TRBV20-1 and TRBJ2-3; 8 bases align to TRBD2. This CDR3 comprises 13 residues. The J segment lost 3 bases and the V segment lost 8 bases, leaving 7 bases of the junction unmatched. The germline V gene has CDR1 DFQATT and CDR2 SNEGSKA (reference sequence). The DNA for the CDR3 is TGCAGTTCAGAAGCGGGAGTGACAGATACGCAGTATTTT. It codes for CSSEAGVTDTQYF.

This clonotype was seen ten or more times. The chain combines TRBV29-1 with TRBJ2-7, with D possibly TRBD1 on 5 matching bases. CDR3 length: 14 residues. Germline V CDR1 and CDR2: SQVTM, ANQGSEA. V was trimmed by 4 bases and J by 4 bases, leaving 17 bases between them. This CDR3 reads CSVVEGAPGYEQYF. As DNA, the CDR3 is TGCAGCGTTGTAGAAGGGGCGCCTGGGTACGAGCAGTACTTC.

This clonotype was picked up a small number of times. The chain employs TRBV2 and TRBJ1-3; D remains ambiguous. Germline CDR1 and CDR2: SNHLY and FYNNEI. The CDR3 spans 14 residues. Trimming removed 6 bases at V and 0 bases at J, with 9 bases between. This CDR3 reads CASSPLASGNTIYF. The CDR3 DNA reads TGTGCCAGCAGCCCCCTGGCCTCTGGAAACACCATATATTTT.

The sample holds many counts of this clonotype. The chain recombines TRBV28 with TRBJ2-7, with D unresolved. The CDR3 totals 13 residues. Germline-derived CDR1 and CDR2 are MDHEN and SYDVKM. V was trimmed by 7 bases and J by 2 bases, leaving 12 bases between them. The CDR3 reads CASKRTRAYEQYF. The CDR3 region has the DNA TGTGCCAGCAAAAGGACCCGGGCCTACGAGCAGTACTTC.

Sample share makes this clonotype medium-sized. This chain uses TRBV13 with TRBJ2-1; perhaps D is TRBD1 or TRBD2 (6 bases each). Between the trimmed V and J ends, which lost 5 bases and 4 bases, there was a span of 12 bases. Germline V gene sequence: CDR1 PRHDT, CDR2 FYEKMQ (reference sequence). The CDR3 length is 14 residues. The CDR3 nucleotides are TGTGCCAGCAGCGCAACAGGGACTTACAATGAGCAGTTCTTC. It translates to CASSATGTYNEQFF.

Many counts were recorded for this clonotype. J is TRBJ2-3 and V is TRBV29-1; D gene ambiguous. In germline, CDR1 is SQVTM, CDR2 ANQGSEA. The CDR3 spans 12 residues. With 3 bases removed from V and 5 bases from J, the gap between germline ends came to 9 bases. The CDR3 bases are TGCAGCGTTGATGTCTGGGGAGATACGCAGTATTTT. Its translation is CSVDVWGDTQYF.

The rearrangement joins TRBV18 to TRBJ2-7; D uncertain. Germline lookup yields CDR1 KGHSH and CDR2 LQKENI. Deletions cut 2 bases from V and 4 bases from J, with 6 bases between. This CDR3 spans 12 amino acids. CDR3 bases: TGTGCCAGCTCACCAGCAATATACGAGCAGTACTTC. This encodes CASSPAIYEQYF. Complete variable domain (other parts from reference TRBV18 and TRBJ2-7): NAGVMQNPRHLVRRRGQEARLRCSPMKGHSHVYWYRQLPEEGLKFMVYLQKENIIDESGMPKERFSAEFPKEGPSILRIQQVVRGDSAAYFCASSPAIYEQYFGPGTRLTVT.

This clonotype was found many times. The chain uses TRBV28 and TRBJ2-1, with D unresolved. CDR3 length: 13 amino acids. The germline CDR1 and CDR2 sequences are MDHEN and SYDVKM. V shed 7 bases and J shed 0 bases, with 7 bases lying between them. The CDR3 here is CASTRGSYNEQFF. The CDR3 DNA follows: TGTGCCAGCACCCGCGGCTCCTACAATGAGCAGTTCTTC.

This clonotype was seen ten or more times. The gene calls are TRBV5-8 and TRBJ2-2; 10 bases match TRBD2. Germline CDR1 and CDR2: SGHTS and YDEGEE. The CDR3 extends over 16 amino acids. Germline trimming cut 1 base from V and 4 bases from J; bases unmatched to any gene: 4. CDR3 coding DNA: TGTGCCAGCAGCTTGTTTAGCGGGAGGTTCACCGGGGAGCTGTTTTTT. It specifies CASSLFSGRFTGELFF.

This clonotype has a count of ten or more. J is TRBJ2-1 and V is TRBV18; 10 bases match TRBD2. The CDR3 runs to 14 residues. Trimming cost V 6 bases and J 7 bases; bases outside gene matches: 6. Looked up from germline, CDR1 is KGHSH and CDR2 is LQKENI. The CDR3, as DNA: TGTGCCAGCTCCCGGCTAGCGGGGGAGAATGAGCAGTTCTTC. Amino acids: CASSRLAGENEQFF.

This chain connects TRBV5-6 to TRBJ2-7; 13 bases fit TRBD2. The CDR3 is made up of 17 amino acids. V lost 7 bases, J lost 0 bases, and 10 bases stayed unmatched. CDR1 SGHDT and CDR2 YYEEEE come from the germline V gene. This chain's CDR3 is CASRPGLAGVHSYEQYF. The CDR3 region has the DNA TGTGCCAGCCGCCCCGGACTAGCGGGAGTCCACTCCTACGAGCAGTACTTC.